The 12 T cell receptor beta chains presented below share a single source sample, sequenced in a study of T cells in Graves' hyperthyroidism and ophthalmopathy. The TCR beta CDR3 regions underwent amplification using RNA transcripts as the source. The primer set for the first-round RT-PCR of the TCR CDR3 was HTBI. Using its own MiXCR run on the multiplex PCR reads, TCRdb lists one record per CDR3 protein. The repertoire holds some 440,000 distinct CDR3 sequences, with 15% to 17% as singletons. The sequenced material came from blood. The source is a woman aged 18-29 years with Graves' hyperthyroidism.

This sequence joins TRBV7-8 and TRBJ2-5; 7 nucleotides line up with TRBD1. The V and J ends lost 5 bases and 2 bases, in that order; junction bases with no gene match: 5. Germline V gene lookup returns CDR1 SGHVS and CDR2 FQNEAQ. The CDR3 loop spans 14 amino acids. The CDR3 bases are TGTGCCAGCAGCGTCGACAGGGTTCAAGAGACCCAGTACTTC. Encoded protein: CASSVDRVQETQYF.

This clonotype was detected ten times or more. The chain has TRBV5-1 and TRBJ2-5; no clear D gene. Trimming cost V 9 bases and J 1 base, with 19 bases left between them. The CDR3 runs to 15 residues. Per germline, CDR1 SGHRS and CDR2 YFSETQ. The CDR3 spells CATRPSAQFQETQYF. CDR3 bases: TGCGCCACCCGCCCCTCGGCACAGTTCCAAGAGACCCAGTACTTC.

This clonotype turned up a few times. The rearrangement uses TRBV20-1 and TRBJ2-2, with TRBD2 identical over 9 bases. This CDR3 has 19 amino acids. CDR1 and CDR2 (germline): DFQATT, SNEGSKA (reference sequence). Trimming cost V 3 bases and J 0 bases; bases outside gene matches: 14. The CDR3 spells CSASGSVRLAASNTGELFF. CDR3 DNA sequence: TGCAGTGCTAGTGGGTCCGTTAGACTAGCGGCCTCGAACACCGGGGAGCTGTTTTTT.

This chain connects TRBV27 to TRBJ1-5; no reliable D call. V was clipped by 3 bases and J by 4 bases, with 7 bases between them. Germline lookup yields CDR1 MNHEY and CDR2 SMNVEV (reference sequence). The CDR3 is made up of 13 amino acids. The CDR3 sequence is CASSFWRNQPQHF. CDR3 sequence (DNA): TGTGCCAGCAGTTTCTGGCGGAATCAGCCCCAGCATTTT.

This clonotype has at least ten counts. This chain joins TRBV6-1 and TRBJ1-2, with 8 bases identical to TRBD1. The germline CDR1 and CDR2 sequences are MNHNS and SASEGT. This CDR3 contains 14 residues. Losses at the gene ends were 6 bases for V and 3 bases for J; bases not matched to a gene: 6. In DNA form, the CDR3 reads TGTGCCAGCAGCGGGACAGGAACCTACTATGGCTACACCTTC. Protein sequence: CASSGTGTYYGYTF.

In its sample, this clonotype was seen a few times. The chain is built from TRBV20-1 and TRBJ1-2; D perhaps matches TRBD1 (6 bases). Trimming stripped 7 bases from V and 3 bases from J, with 9 bases between. The CDR3 is 11 residues long. Germline-derived CDR1 and CDR2 are DFQATT and SNEGSKA (reference sequence). CDR3 coding DNA: TGCAGTGGCAGGGGCGACTATGGCTACACCTTC. Residues: CSGRGDYGYTF.

This clonotype was found many times. V is TRBV12-3 or TRBV12-4 and J is TRBJ1-5, with TRBD1 as a possible D gene (6 bases). This CDR3 has 18 residues. Between the trimmed V and J ends, which lost 2 bases and 7 bases, there was a span of 24 bases. CDR3 amino acids: CASSLKLRHRDTSQPQHF. In nucleotides, the CDR3 is TGTGCCAGCAGTTTAAAACTTAGGCACCGGGACACTTCCCAGCCCCAGCATTTT.

CDR3 sequence: CASSWAGGAVYGYTF. CDR3 DNA: TGTGCCAGCAGTTGGGCAGGGGGCGCCGTCTATGGCTACACCTTC. V gene TRBV6-1 combines with J gene TRBJ1-2; 8 bases are shared with TRBD1. The trim removed 5 bases at V and 4 bases at J, leaving 9 bases unmatched. CDR3 size: 15 residues. Germline V gives CDR1 MNHNS, CDR2 SASEGT.

J is TRBJ1-2 and V is TRBV4-3; D is ambiguous. Trimming pared 0 bases from V and 7 bases from J, leaving 9 bases between. This CDR3 spans 13 amino acids. The germline CDR1 and CDR2 sequences are LGHNA and YSLEER. The CDR3 region is CASSQDMWVGYTF. The CDR3, as DNA: TGCGCCAGCAGCCAAGATATGTGGGTTGGCTACACCTTC.

The chain recombines TRBV18 with TRBJ1-1, with no clear D. This CDR3 spans 15 amino acids. Trimming removed 3 bases at V and 2 bases at J, with 13 bases between. Germline assignment: CDR1 KGHSH and CDR2 LQKENI. CDR3 in amino acids: CASSPQVQKNTEAFF. Written as DNA, the CDR3 is TGTGCCAGCTCACCGCAAGTACAGAAAAACACTGAAGCTTTCTTT. Full variable domain (remainder filled in from reference TRBV18 and TRBJ1-1): NAGVMQNPRHLVRRRGQEARLRCSPMKGHSHVYWYRQLPEEGLKFMVYLQKENIIDESGMPKERFSAEFPKEGPSILRIQQVVRGDSAAYFCASSPQVQKNTEAFFGQGTRLTVV.

The chain employs TRBV6-1 and TRBJ2-4, with D hard to call. Germline CDR1 is MNHNS and CDR2 is SASEGT. The CDR3 has 14 amino acids. V was clipped by 7 bases and J by 4 bases, with 14 bases between them. CDR3 nucleotide sequence: TGTGCCAGCACCAACCTGGGCCAAAAAAACATTCAGTACTTC. Translating it yields CASTNLGQKNIQYF.

This chain connects TRBV20-1 to TRBJ1-5, with 8 bases aligning to TRBD1. From germline, CDR1 is DFQATT and CDR2 SNEGSKA (reference sequence). CDR3 length: 16 amino acids. Trimming cost V 5 bases and J 2 bases; bases outside gene matches: 11. The CDR3 nucleotides are TGCAGTGCTGAACACCTTGGGACAGGTGGCAATCAGCCCCAGCATTTT. Its protein is CSAEHLGTGGNQPQHF.